A few counts support the clone carrying this TCR beta chain. This entry belongs to a study of T cells after yellow fever vaccination. Study information: Fractions low in cell number were prepared with SMART-Seq v4 Ultra Low Input.

The authors made TCR cDNA by 5'RACE template switching, adding a universal primer site and UMIs. TCRdb re-called the 5' RACE reads with MiXCR, one entry per CDR3 protein. The sample comprises a few hundred thousand distinct CDR3 sequences, around 17% of which are singletons, and 17% rests with the top ten. This CDR3 is built from 16 residues. CDR1 is LGHNA, CDR2 YSLEER, per germline. The V end lost 0 bases, the J end lost 4 bases, and 15 bases lay between the germline ends. The receptor was isolated from a man between 18 and 29 years old who received the YFV17D yellow fever vaccine. The sequences come from PBMCs, collected 5 days after the first yellow fever vaccination. The chain links TRBV4-3 to TRBJ1-1; tentatively, D is TRBD1 (5 bases). CDR3 nucleotides: TGCGCCAGCAGCCAAGATCACTTAGGGGAGGGCACTGAAGCTTTCTTT. This sequence encodes CASSQDHLGEGTEAFF.